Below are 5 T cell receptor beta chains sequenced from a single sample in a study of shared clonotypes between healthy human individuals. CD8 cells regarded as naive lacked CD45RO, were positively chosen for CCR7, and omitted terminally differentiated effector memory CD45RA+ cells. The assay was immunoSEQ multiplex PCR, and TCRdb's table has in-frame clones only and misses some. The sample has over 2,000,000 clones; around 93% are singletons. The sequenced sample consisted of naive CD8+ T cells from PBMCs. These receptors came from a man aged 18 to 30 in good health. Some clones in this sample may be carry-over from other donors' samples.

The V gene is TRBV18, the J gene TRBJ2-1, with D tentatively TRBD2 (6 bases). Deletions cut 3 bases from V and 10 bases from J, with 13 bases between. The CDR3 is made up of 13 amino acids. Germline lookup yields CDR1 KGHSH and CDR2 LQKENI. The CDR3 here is CASSPPTSWEQFF. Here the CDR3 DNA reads TGTGCCAGCTCACCTCCGACTAGTTGGGAGCAGTTCTTC.

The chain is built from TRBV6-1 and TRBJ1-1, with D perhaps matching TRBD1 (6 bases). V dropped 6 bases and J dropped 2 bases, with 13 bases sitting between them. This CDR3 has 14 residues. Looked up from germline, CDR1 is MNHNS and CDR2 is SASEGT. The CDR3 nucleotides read TGTGCCAGCAGGGAAAACAGGGTTAACACTGAAGCTTTCTTT. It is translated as CASRENRVNTEAFF.

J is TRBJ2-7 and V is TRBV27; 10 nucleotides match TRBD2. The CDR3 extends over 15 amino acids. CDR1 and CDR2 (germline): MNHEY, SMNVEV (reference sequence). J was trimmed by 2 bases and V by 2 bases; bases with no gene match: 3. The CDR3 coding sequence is TGTGCCAGCAGTTTACCTAGCGGGAGACCCTACGAGCAGTACTTC. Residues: CASSLPSGRPYEQYF.

For the CDR3, the DNA is TGTGCCTGGAGTTTCGGGCGGCACGGGACTGTTTACGAGCAGTACTTC. Its protein is CAWSFGRHGTVYEQYF. V gene TRBV30 combines with J gene TRBJ2-7, with a possible D match to TRBD2 (6 bases). Trimming pared 2 bases from V and 4 bases from J, leaving 21 bases between. Germline lookup yields CDR1 GTSNPN and CDR2 SVGIG (reference sequence). This CDR3 contains 16 residues.

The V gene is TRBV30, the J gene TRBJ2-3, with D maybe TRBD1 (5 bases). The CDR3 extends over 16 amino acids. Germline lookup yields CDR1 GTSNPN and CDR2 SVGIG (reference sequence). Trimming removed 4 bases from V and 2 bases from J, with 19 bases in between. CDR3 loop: CAWTLNDYGHTDTQYF. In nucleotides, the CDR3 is TGTGCCTGGACCCTCAACGATTATGGACACACAGATACGCAGTATTTT.